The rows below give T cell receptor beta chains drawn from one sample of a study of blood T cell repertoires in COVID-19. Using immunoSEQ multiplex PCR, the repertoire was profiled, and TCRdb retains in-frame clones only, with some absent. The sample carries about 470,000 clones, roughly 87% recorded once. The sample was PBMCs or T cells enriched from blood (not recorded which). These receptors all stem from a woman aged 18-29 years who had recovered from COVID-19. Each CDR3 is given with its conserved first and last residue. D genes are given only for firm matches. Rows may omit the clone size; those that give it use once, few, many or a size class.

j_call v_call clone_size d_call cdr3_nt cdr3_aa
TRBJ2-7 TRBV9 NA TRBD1 TGTGCCAGCAGCGTAGGGGGGGACAGGGGTCCGGGCGAGCAGTACTTC CASSVGGDRGPGEQYF
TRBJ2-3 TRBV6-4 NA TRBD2 TGTGCCAGCAGGGAGGCGGGGGCAGATACGCAGTATTTT CASREAGADTQYF
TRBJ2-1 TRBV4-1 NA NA TGCGCCAGCAGCCAAGACAGGGTCCAGTTCTTC CASSQDRVQFF
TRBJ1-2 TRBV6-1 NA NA TGTGCCAGCAGGGAAGGGGCCGGGGTCCTAAACTATGGCTACACCTTC CASREGAGVLNYGYTF
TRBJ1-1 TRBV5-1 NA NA TGCGCCAGCAGCAAAGGACAGAACACTGAAGCTTTCTTT CASSKGQNTEAFF
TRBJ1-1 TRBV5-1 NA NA TGCGCCAGCAGCTTGGTAACTTCAAACACTGAAGCTTTCTTT CASSLVTSNTEAFF
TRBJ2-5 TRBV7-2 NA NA TGTGCCAGCAGCTTAGGGGTGAGACGAGGGGGCCAAGAGACCCAGTACTTC CASSLGVRRGGQETQYF
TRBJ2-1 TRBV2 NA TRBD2 TGTGCCAGCAGTGACGGGACTAGTAGTGAGCAGTTCTTC CASSDGTSSEQFF
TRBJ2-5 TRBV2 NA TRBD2 TGTGCCAGCAAAACTAGCGGGGGGGCAGAGACCCAGTACTTC CASKTSGGAETQYF
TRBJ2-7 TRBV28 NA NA TGTGCCAGCAGCCCATTGGCCGGGGGGCCTCCATGGCCGCGGGAGCAGTACTTC CASSPLAGGPPWPREQYF
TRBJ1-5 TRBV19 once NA TGTGCCAGTAGTATTTACCGGGATCAGCCCCAGCATTTT CASSIYRDQPQHF
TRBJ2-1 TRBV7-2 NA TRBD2 TGTGCCAGCAGCTCGTCTAGCGGGGGGGAGTACAATGAGCAGTTCTTC CASSSSSGGEYNEQFF
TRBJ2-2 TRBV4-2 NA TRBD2 TGTGCCAGCAGGCCGGTACTAGCGGCTGGGGAGCTGTTTTTT CASRPVLAAGELFF
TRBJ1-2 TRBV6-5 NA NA TGTGCCAGCAGTTATCGGCATCAGGCTGATGGCTACACCTTC CASSYRHQADGYTF
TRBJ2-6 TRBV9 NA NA TGTGCCAGCAGTATTACGACAGGTTCCTCTGGGGCCAACGTCCTGACTTTC CASSITTGSSGANVLTF
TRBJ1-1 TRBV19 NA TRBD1 TGTGCCACCTCCCGACAGGGGGTGAACACTGAAGCTTTCTTT CATSRQGVNTEAFF
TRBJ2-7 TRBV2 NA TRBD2 TGTGCCAGCGGAGGTCTAGCGGGGGGAGGTGAGCAGTACTTC CASGGLAGGGEQYF
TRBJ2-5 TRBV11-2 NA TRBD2 TGTGCCAGCAGCTTAGTCCGACTAGCGGATGTTGGGGAGACCCAGTACTTC CASSLVRLADVGETQYF
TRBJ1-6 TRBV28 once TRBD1 TGTGCCAGCAGTTTATTGAGGGGAGAGGGGGCGCAGGTTTTTAAGTATAATTCACCCCTCCACTTT CASSLLRGEGAQVFKYNSPLHF
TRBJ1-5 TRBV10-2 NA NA TGCGCCTCAAGACAGGAGTACAATCAGCCCCAGCATTTT CASRQEYNQPQHF
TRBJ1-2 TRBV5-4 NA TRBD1 TGTGCCAGCAGTCAAACCGGGACAGCCTATGGCTACACCTTC CASSQTGTAYGYTF
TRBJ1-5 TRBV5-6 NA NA TGTGCCAGCAGCCGCACAGGGAAACAATCGCCCCAGCATTTT CASSRTGKQSPQHF
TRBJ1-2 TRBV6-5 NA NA TGTGCCAGCAGTTCCCCCAGGTCCGCGCGAGATTATGGCTACACCTTC CASSSPRSARDYGYTF
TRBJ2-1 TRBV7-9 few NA TGTGCCAGCAGCTTAGCCTCAGGGAATGAGCAGTTCTTC CASSLASGNEQFF
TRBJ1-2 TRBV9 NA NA TGTGCCAGCAGCGTAGAGATGAACTATATGGGACTGGTGGACGGCTACACCTTC CASSVEMNYMGLVDGYTF
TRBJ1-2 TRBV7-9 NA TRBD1 TGTGCCAGCAGCTCGGGACAGGGTGATGGCTACACCTTC CASSSGQGDGYTF
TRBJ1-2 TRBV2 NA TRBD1 TGTGCCAGCAGCTTACAGGGGGCAAGGAATGGCTACACCTTC CASSLQGARNGYTF
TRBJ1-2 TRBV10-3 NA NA TGTGCCATCAGTGACCAGGGCTCGGGACAAGGGTATGGCTACACCTTC CAISDQGSGQGYGYTF
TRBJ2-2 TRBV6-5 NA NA TGTGCCAGCAGCCCCAGGCTTTCGGACACCGGGGAGCTGTTTTTT CASSPRLSDTGELFF
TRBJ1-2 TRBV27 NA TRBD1 TGTGCCAGCAGTCCGCTCCTTGGCCAGGGGGTAATGGATGGCTACACCTTC CASSPLLGQGVMDGYTF
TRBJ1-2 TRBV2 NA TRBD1 TGTGCCAGCAGTGAAGGGACAGGGTTTGGCTACACCTTC CASSEGTGFGYTF
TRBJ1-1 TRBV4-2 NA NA TGTGCCAGCGGCGACAGACTGAACACTGAAGCTTTCTTT CASGDRLNTEAFF
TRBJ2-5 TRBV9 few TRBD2 TGTGCCAGCAGCGTAGGGGCTAGCGGGGGGTCCCTCTACTTC CASSVGASGGSLYF
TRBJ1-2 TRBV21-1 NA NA TGTGCCAGCAGCAAAGTACGGGGGGCGCGTAATGGCTACACCTTC CASSKVRGARNGYTF
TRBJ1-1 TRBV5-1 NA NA TGCGCCAGCAGGATCGGACAGCAGAACACTGAAGCTTTCTTT CASRIGQQNTEAFF
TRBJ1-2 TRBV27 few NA TGTGCCAGCACCCGGGGTGTAGGGGGCTATGGCTACACCTTC CASTRGVGGYGYTF
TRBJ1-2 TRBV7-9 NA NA TGTGCCAGCAGCTTCGGGGGAATACATGGCTACACCTTC CASSFGGIHGYTF
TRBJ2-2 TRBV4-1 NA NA TGCGCCAGCTCGATGACAGTGAACACCGGGGAGCTGTTTTTT CASSMTVNTGELFF